Presented here are 14 T cell receptor beta chains from one specimen sequenced in a study of T cell responses to AZD1222 COVID-19 vaccine. Measured with immunoSEQ multiplex PCR; TCRdb has only the in-frame clones, and not every one. The repertoire holds some 150,000 clones, 75% to 95% seen once, with 3% to 3.5% in the top ten. The sequencing here drew on peripheral blood, taken 28 days after the second AZD1222 dose. These receptors came from an adult who received the AZD1222 COVID-19 vaccine.

CDR3 DNA: TGTGCCAGCAGCCACTTCTCTGGAAACACCATATATTTT. Translated, it gives CASSHFSGNTIYF. The chain links TRBV14 to TRBJ1-3; D unresolved. Germline V gene data show CDR1 as SGHDN and CDR2 as FVKESK. Trimming cost V 3 bases and J 0 bases, with 3 bases left between them. This CDR3 contains 13 residues.

This clone is a singleton in its sample. The chain joins TRBV19 to TRBJ1-2; weak D call: TRBD1 (6 bases). The CDR3 extends over 15 amino acids. The germline V gene encodes CDR1 LNHDA and CDR2 SQIVND (reference sequence). Trimming shortened V by 7 bases and J by 6 bases, and 21 bases separated the two germline ends. DNA for the CDR3: TGTGCCAGTATCTCATGGTGGGGGGGCGAGGATGGCTACACCTTC. Translated: CASISWWGGEDGYTF.

This chain links TRBV19 with TRBJ1-1; TRBD1 matches at 7 bases. The CDR3 is 15 residues long. CDR1 is LNHDA, CDR2 SQIVND, per germline (reference sequence). The V and J ends lost 5 bases and 11 bases, in that order; junction bases with no gene match: 17. CDR3 sequence (DNA): TGTGCCAGTAGTTCATACAGGGGCGATCCTCTAGGGGCTTTCTTT. This codes for CASSSYRGDPLGAFF.

V is TRBV7-9 and J is TRBJ2-1; TRBD1 is a possible D gene (5 bases). Per the germline V gene, CDR1 is SEHNR and CDR2 is FQNEAQ (reference sequence). The CDR3 loop spans 14 amino acids. Trimming removed 5 bases from V and 8 bases from J, with 16 bases in between. CDR3 bases: TGTGCCAGCAGCCAGGGATCCGGGCCCGATGAGCAGTTCTTC. Translated: CASSQGSGPDEQFF. Filled out from reference TRBV7-9 and TRBJ2-1, the complete variable domain reads DTGVSQNPRHKITKRGQNVTFRCDPISEHNRLYWYRQTLGQGPEFLTYFQNEAQLEKSRLLSDRFSAERPKGSFSTLEIQRTEQGDSAMYLCASSQGSGPDEQFFGPGTRLTVL.

The genes are TRBV4-2 and TRBJ2-7, with 9 bases lining up with TRBD1. The CDR3 totals 21 residues. CDR1 is LGHNA, CDR2 YNFKEQ, per germline. Trimming at V came to 0 bases and at J to 4 bases, leaving 22 bases not matched to a gene. This CDR3 reads CASSQDIPIGTGSPKRYEQYF. As DNA, the CDR3 is TGTGCCAGCAGCCAAGATATCCCGATAGGGACAGGGAGCCCAAAAAGGTACGAGCAGTACTTC.

The chain carries TRBV7-8 and TRBJ1-1; D is ambiguous. This CDR3 is 16 amino acids long. Per germline, CDR1 SGHVS and CDR2 FQNEAQ. Trimming pared 5 bases from V and 0 bases from J, leaving 16 bases between. This CDR3 is CASSPPAMGLNTEAFF. As DNA, the CDR3 is TGTGCCAGCAGCCCCCCGGCGATGGGCTTGAACACTGAAGCTTTCTTT.

This chain uses TRBV29-1 with TRBJ1-1; D is uncertain. CDR3 size: 11 residues. V was cut by 2 bases and J by 1 base, with 2 bases left in between. CDR1 SQVTM and CDR2 ANQGSEA come from the germline V gene. The CDR3 DNA follows: TGCAGCGTTGAAAGGAACACTGAAGCTTTCTTT. Translated, it gives CSVERNTEAFF. The full variable domain, rest sourced from reference TRBV29-1 and TRBJ1-1, is SAVISQKPSRDICQRGTSLTIQCQVDSQVTMMFWYRQQPGQSLTLIATANQGSEATYESGFVIDKFPISRPNLTFSTLTVSNMSPEDSSIYLCSVERNTEAFFGQGTRLTVV.

J is TRBJ2-5 and V is TRBV5-1; weak D call: TRBD2 (5 bases). The CDR3 sequence is 13 residues long. Looked up from germline, CDR1 is SGHRS and CDR2 is YFSETQ. Trimming cost V 2 bases and J 4 bases, with 9 bases left between them. CDR3 nucleotides: TGCGCCAGCAGCTTTGGTGGAGGAGAGACCCAGTACTTC. Protein: CASSFGGGETQYF.

The chain carries TRBV9 and TRBJ2-7, with a weak D call TRBD2 (6 bases). Germline V lookup: CDR1 SGDLS, CDR2 YYNGEE. Trimming pared 3 bases from V and 1 base from J, leaving 11 bases between. The CDR3 totals 14 residues. The CDR3 region is CASSASLASYEQYF. For the CDR3, the DNA is TGTGCCAGCAGCGCGTCACTAGCTTCCTACGAGCAGTACTTC.

This clone was observed a few times. This chain connects TRBV15 to TRBJ2-1; 9 bases align to TRBD2. J was trimmed by 0 bases and V by 0 bases; bases with no gene match: 6. CDR3 length: 18 residues. CDR1 and CDR2 (germline): LNHNV, YYDKDF (reference sequence). The CDR3 loop reads CATSREWREGPSYNEQFF. The CDR3 bases are TGTGCCACCAGCAGAGAGTGGCGGGAGGGCCCCTCCTACAATGAGCAGTTCTTC.

The CDR3 coding sequence is TGTGCCAGCAGCTCCGATTTAGCGGAGAGGGGCTCAGATACGCAGTATTTT. Its protein is CASSSDLAERGSDTQYF. The chain combines TRBV5-4 with TRBJ2-3; the D gene is possibly TRBD2 (6 bases). The CDR3 is 17 amino acids. Germline CDR1 is SGHNT and CDR2 is YYREEE (reference sequence). Trimming stripped 3 bases from V and 4 bases from J, with 21 bases between.

The chain links TRBV19 to TRBJ1-2; TRBD1 is a possible D gene (5 bases). The CDR3 consists of 14 residues. From germline, CDR1 is LNHDA and CDR2 SQIVND (reference sequence). Between the trimmed V and J ends, which lost 5 bases and 5 bases, there was a span of 15 bases. The CDR3 loop is CASSPGPKAYGYTF. CDR3 nucleotides: TGTGCCAGTAGTCCAGGGCCGAAAGCGTATGGCTACACCTTC.

J is TRBJ1-6 and V is TRBV6-4; the D gene is possibly TRBD1 (5 bases). This CDR3 is 16 amino acids long. V was clipped by 0 bases and J by 4 bases, with 10 bases between them. CDR1 is MRHNA, CDR2 SNTAGT, per germline. The CDR3 nucleotides are TGTGCCAGCAGTGACTCCCGGGACGGATATAATTCACCCCTCCACTTT. This sequence encodes CASSDSRDGYNSPLHF.

V and J are TRBV2 and TRBJ1-2; no reliable D call. With 8 bases removed from V and 4 bases from J, the gap between germline ends came to 20 bases. CDR1 and CDR2 (germline): SNHLY, FYNNEI. The CDR3 loop spans 15 amino acids. The CDR3 region has the DNA TGTGCCAGCCCGGGGAACAGAGACTTCCTCTATGGCTACACCTTC. This encodes CASPGNRDFLYGYTF.